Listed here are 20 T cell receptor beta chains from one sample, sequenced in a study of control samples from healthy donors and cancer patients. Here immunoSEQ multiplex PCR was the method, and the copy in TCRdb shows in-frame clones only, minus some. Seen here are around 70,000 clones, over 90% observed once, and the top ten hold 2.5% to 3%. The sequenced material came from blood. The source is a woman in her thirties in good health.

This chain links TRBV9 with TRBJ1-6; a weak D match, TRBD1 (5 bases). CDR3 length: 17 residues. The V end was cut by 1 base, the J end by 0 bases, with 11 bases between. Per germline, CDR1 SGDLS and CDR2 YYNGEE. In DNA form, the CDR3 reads TGTGCCAGCAGCGTATCCGGGGGAGGCTCCTATAATTCACCCCTCCACTTT. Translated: CASSVSGGGSYNSPLHF.

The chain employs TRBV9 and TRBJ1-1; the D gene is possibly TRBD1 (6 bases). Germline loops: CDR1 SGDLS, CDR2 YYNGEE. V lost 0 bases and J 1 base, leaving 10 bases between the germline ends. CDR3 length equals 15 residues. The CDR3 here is CASSVAVGGNTEAFF. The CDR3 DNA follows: TGTGCCAGCAGCGTAGCTGTAGGGGGGAACACTGAAGCTTTCTTT.

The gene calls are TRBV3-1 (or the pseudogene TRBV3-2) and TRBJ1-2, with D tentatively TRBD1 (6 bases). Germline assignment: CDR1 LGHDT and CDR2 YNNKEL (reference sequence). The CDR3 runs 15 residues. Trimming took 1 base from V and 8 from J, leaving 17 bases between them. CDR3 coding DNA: TGTGCCAGCAGCCAAGGAGTCCAGGGGCGGAGCGGCTACACCTTC. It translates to CASSQGVQGRSGYTF.

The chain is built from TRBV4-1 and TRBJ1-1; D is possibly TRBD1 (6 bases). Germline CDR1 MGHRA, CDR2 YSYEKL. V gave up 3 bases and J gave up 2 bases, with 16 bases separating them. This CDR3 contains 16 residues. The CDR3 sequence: CASSHLDRGTNTEAFF. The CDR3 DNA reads TGCGCCAGCAGCCACCTGGACAGAGGTACTAACACTGAAGCTTTCTTT.

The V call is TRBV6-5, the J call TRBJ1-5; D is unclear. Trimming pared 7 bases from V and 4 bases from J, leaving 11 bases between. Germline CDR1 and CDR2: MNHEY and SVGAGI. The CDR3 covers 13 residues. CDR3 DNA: TGTGCCAGCACCGGTGGACTTAATCAGCCCCAGCATTTT. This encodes CASTGGLNQPQHF.

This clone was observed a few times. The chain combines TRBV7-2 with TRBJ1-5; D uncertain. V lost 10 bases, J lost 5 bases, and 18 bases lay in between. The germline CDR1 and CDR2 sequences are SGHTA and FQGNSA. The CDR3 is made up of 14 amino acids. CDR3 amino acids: CATKFRAWDQPQHF. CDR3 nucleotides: TGTGCCACTAAATTCCGGGCATGGGATCAGCCCCAGCATTTT.

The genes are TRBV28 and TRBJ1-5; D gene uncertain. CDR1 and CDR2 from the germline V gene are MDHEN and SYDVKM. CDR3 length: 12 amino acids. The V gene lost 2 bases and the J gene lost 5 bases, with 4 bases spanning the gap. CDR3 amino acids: CASSLIYQPQHF. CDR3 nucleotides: TGTGCCAGCAGTTTAATTTATCAGCCCCAGCATTTT. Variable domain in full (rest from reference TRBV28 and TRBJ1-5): DVKVTQSSRYLVKRTGEKVFLECVQDMDHENMFWYRQDPGLGLRLIYFSYDVKMKEKGDIPEGYSVSREKKERFSLILESASTNQTSMYLCASSLIYQPQHFGDGTRLSIL.

Written as DNA, the CDR3 is TGTGCCTGGAGACTGACCGGGACCTCTGGAAACACCATATATTTT. It specifies CAWRLTGTSGNTIYF. The chain combines TRBV30 with TRBJ1-3, with D tentatively TRBD1 (5 bases). This CDR3 is built from 15 residues. Germline-derived CDR1 and CDR2 are GTSNPN and SVGIG (reference sequence). V was cut by 3 bases and J by 0 bases, with 12 bases left in between.

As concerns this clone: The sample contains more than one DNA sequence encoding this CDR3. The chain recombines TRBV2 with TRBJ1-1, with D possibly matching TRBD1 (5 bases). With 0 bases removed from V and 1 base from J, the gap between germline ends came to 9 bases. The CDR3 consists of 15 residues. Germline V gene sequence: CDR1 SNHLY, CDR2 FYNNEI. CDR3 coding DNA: TGTGCCAGCAGTGAAGCAGGACAAAAGAACACTGAAGCTTTCTTT. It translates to CASSEAGQKNTEAFF.

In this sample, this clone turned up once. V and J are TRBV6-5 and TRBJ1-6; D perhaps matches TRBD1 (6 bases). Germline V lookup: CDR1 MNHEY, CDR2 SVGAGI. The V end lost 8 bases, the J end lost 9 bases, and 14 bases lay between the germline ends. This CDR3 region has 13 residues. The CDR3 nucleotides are TGTGCCAGCCGACAGGTTGGAGGTTCACCCCTCCACTTT. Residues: CASRQVGGSPLHF.

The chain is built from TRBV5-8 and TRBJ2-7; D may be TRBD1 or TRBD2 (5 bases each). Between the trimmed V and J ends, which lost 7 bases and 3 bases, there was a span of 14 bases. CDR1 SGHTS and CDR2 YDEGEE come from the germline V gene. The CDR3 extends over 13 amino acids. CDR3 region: CASPGTANYEQYV. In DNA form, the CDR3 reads TGTGCCAGCCCCGGGACGGCAAACTACGAGCAGTACGTC.

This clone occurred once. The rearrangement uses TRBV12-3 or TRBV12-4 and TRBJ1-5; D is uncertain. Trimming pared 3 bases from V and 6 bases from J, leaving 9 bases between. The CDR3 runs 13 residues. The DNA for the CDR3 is TGTGCCAGCAGTTTTGTTTCCTTTCAGCCCCAGCATTTT. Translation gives CASSFVSFQPQHF.

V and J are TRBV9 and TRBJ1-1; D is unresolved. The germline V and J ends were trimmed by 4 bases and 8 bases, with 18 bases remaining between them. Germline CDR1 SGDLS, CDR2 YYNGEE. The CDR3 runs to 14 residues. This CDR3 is CASSPTPRREEAFF. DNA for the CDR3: TGTGCCAGCAGCCCGACGCCACGGAGGGAAGAAGCTTTCTTT. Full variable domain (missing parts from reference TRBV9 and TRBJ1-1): DSGVTQTPKHLITATGQRVTLRCSPRSGDLSVYWYQQSLDQGLQFLIQYYNGEERAKGNILERFSAQQFPDLHSELNLSSLELGDSALYFCASSPTPRREEAFFGQGTRLTVV.

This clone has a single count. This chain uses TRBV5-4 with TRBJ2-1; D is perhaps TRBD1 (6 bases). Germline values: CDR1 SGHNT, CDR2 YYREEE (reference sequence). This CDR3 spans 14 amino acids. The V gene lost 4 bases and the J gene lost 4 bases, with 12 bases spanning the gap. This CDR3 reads CASSMQGPYNEQFF. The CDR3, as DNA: TGTGCCAGCAGCATGCAGGGGCCGTACAATGAGCAGTTCTTC.

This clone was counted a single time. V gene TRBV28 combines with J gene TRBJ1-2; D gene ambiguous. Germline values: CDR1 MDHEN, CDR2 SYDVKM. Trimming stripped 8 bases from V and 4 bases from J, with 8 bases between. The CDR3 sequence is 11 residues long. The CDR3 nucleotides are TGTGCCAGCCGGACGGCCTATGGCTACACCTTC. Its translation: CASRTAYGYTF.

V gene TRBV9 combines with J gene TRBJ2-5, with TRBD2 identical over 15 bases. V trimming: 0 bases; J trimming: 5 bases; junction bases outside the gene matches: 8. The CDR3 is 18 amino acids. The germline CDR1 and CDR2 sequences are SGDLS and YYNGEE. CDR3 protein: CASSVEGRTSGGAETQYF. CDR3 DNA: TGTGCCAGCAGCGTAGAGGGTCGGACTAGCGGGGGGGCCGAGACCCAGTACTTC.

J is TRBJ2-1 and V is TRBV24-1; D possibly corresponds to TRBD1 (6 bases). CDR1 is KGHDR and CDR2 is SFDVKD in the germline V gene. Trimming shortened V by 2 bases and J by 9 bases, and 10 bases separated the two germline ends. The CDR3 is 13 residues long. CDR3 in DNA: TGTGCCACCAGTGATTCAAGGGGGAGTGAGCAGTTCTTC. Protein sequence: CATSDSRGSEQFF.

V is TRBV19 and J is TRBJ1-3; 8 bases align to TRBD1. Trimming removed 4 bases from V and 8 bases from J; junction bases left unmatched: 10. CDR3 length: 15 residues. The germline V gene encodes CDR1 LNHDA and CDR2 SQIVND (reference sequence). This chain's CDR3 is CASSTFRSGGHTIYF. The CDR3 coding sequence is TGTGCCAGTAGTACATTTAGGTCAGGGGGCCACACCATATATTTT.

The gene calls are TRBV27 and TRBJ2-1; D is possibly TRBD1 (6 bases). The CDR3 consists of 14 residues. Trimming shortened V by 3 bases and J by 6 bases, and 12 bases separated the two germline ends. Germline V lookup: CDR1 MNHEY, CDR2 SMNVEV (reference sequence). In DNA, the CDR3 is TGTGCCAGCAGTTTTCCAGGGGAAGGCAATGAGCAGTTCTTC. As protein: CASSFPGEGNEQFF.

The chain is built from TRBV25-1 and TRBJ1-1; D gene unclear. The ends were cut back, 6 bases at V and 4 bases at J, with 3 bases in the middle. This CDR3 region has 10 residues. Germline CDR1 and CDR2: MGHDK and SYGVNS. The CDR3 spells CASRGTEAFF. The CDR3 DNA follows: TGTGCCAGCAGGGGCACTGAAGCTTTCTTT.